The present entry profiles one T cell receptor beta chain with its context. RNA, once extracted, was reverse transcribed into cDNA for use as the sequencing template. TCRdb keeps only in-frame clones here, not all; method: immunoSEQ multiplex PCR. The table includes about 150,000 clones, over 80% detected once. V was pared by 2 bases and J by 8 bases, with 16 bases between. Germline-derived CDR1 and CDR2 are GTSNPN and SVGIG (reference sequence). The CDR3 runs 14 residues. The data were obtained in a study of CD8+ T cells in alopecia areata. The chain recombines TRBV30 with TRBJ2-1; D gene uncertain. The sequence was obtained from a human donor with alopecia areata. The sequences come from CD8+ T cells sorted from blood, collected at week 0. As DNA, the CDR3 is TGTGCCTGGAGTCCCCTCTCGGCAAAGGATGAGCAGTTCTTC. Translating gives CAWSPLSAKDEQFF.